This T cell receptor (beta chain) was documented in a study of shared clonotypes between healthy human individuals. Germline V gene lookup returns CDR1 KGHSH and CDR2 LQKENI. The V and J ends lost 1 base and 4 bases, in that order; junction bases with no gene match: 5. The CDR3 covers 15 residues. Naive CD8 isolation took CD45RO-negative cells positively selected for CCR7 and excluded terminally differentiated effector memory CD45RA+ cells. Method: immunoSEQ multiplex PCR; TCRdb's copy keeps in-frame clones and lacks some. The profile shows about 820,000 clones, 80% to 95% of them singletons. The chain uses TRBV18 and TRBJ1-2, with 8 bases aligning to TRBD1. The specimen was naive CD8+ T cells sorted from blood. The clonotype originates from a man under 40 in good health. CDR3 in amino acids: CASSPRQGMSYGYTF. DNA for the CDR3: TGTGCCAGCTCACCACGACAGGGGATGTCCTATGGCTACACCTTC. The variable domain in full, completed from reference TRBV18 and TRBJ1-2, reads NAGVMQNPRHLVRRRGQEARLRCSPMKGHSHVYWYRQLPEEGLKFMVYLQKENIIDESGMPKERFSAEFPKEGPSILRIQQVVRGDSAAYFCASSPRQGMSYGYTFGSGTRLTVV.